Listed here are 2 T cell receptor beta chains from one sample, sequenced in a study of T cells in Graves' hyperthyroidism and ophthalmopathy. The investigators amplified TCR beta CDR3 regions from RNA transcripts. A set of HTBI primers served as the primers for a first-round RT-PCR of the TCR CDR3. TCRdb re-called the multiplex PCR reads with MiXCR, one entry per CDR3 protein. The data show 360,000 or so distinct CDR3 sequences, approximately 16% seen once. Sequencing input: blood. These receptors were collected from a woman aged 60-75 years with Graves' ophthalmopathy.

J is TRBJ2-2 and V is TRBV15; D might be TRBD1 or TRBD2, each matching 6 bases. This CDR3 comprises 17 residues. Germline CDR1 LNHNV, CDR2 YYDKDF (reference sequence). V lost 0 bases, J lost 5 bases, and 16 bases lay in between. The CDR3 DNA sequence: TGTGCCACCAGCAGAGATCAGGGGTTGGGAGGAACCGGGGAGCTGTTTTTT. Its protein is CATSRDQGLGGTGELFF.

The chain combines TRBV3-1 with TRBJ2-7; TRBD1 is a possible D gene (5 bases). The CDR3 sequence is 14 residues long. Looked up from germline, CDR1 is LGHDT and CDR2 is YNNKEL (reference sequence). Trimming took off 4 bases at V and 6 bases at J, with 16 bases between the two ends. The CDR3 nucleotides are TGTGCCAGCAGCCCGCCGGGCAGGGTCCGCGAGCAGTACTTC. As protein: CASSPPGRVREQYF.